The 3 T cell receptor beta chains in this list originate from one sample, sequenced in a study of blood T cell repertoires in COVID-19. The repertoire was sequenced with immunoSEQ multiplex PCR; TCRdb's copy has only in-frame clones and lacks some. The table has some 57,000 clones, 80% to 95% seen once; the top ten hold 5.5% to 6.5%. Sequencing input: peripheral blood. The receptor source for this set is a human donor in a cohort sampled during active COVID-19.

The chain uses TRBV3-1 (or the pseudogene TRBV3-2) and TRBJ2-7; D gene unclear. The CDR3 is made up of 13 amino acids. In germline, CDR1 is LGHDT, CDR2 YNNKEL (reference sequence). The V end was cut by 0 bases, the J end by 6 bases, with 9 bases between. CDR3 bases: TGTGCCAGCAGCCAAGAGCTGAGGAGCGAGCAGTACTTC. It is translated as CASSQELRSEQYF.

The chain joins TRBV14 to TRBJ2-3; tentatively, D is TRBD1 (6 bases). Germline CDR1 is SGHDN and CDR2 is FVKESK. Trimming took 2 bases from V and 2 from J, leaving 14 bases between them. The CDR3 sequence is 16 residues long. Here the CDR3 reads CASSQFQGILTDTQYF. Here the CDR3 DNA reads TGTGCCAGCAGCCAATTTCAGGGGATCCTCACAGATACGCAGTATTTT.

The rearrangement uses TRBV7-9 and TRBJ1-6, with D maybe TRBD1 (5 bases). The CDR3 totals 18 residues. Germline CDR1 reads SEHNR; CDR2 reads FQNEAQ (reference sequence). Trimming shortened V by 10 bases and J by 0 bases, and 22 bases separated the two germline ends. CDR3 residues: CAKGFGGKSSSYNSPLHF. Written as DNA, the CDR3 is TGTGCCAAAGGGTTCGGGGGGAAGTCGTCCTCCTATAATTCACCCCTCCACTTT.